This TCR beta chain was sequenced for a study of response to subunit inactivated influenza vaccine. The length of the CDR3 is 16 residues. From germline, CDR1 is SGHTA and CDR2 FQGNSA. Trimming stripped 5 bases from V and 4 bases from J, with 20 bases between. MiXCR was run by TCRdb on the RT-PCR reads, yielding one entry per CDR3 protein. The sample yields under 200,000 distinct CDR3 sequences, roughly 12% seen once. These data were also filed under a second study, of T cells expressing NK-cell markers. That source reports: For TCR beta, cDNA was produced by 5'RACE template switching with UMIs. Sequencing of TCR beta repertoires drew on sorted CD3+CD56+NKG2C+, CD3+CD56+NKG2C- and CD3+CD56-NKG2C+ T cells. Several of the donors carried dominant NKG2C+ clonotypes that took up about 1.0-7.5% of their CD8+ T cells. For a few donors, these clonotypes were likewise the leading ones in the CD3+CD56-NKG2C+ fraction. Clarity on HCMV specificity was lacking for the expanded NKG2C+ T cell clones.

The rearrangement links TRBV7-2 to TRBJ2-5; TRBD2 might be the D (7 bases). The sample here was CD8+ T cells sorted from PBMCs, taken roughly 12 days after vaccination. The sequence derives from a man in his fifties who received an inactivated influenza vaccine. The CDR3 region has the DNA TGTGCCAGCAGCGCTACAGGGCTTCGCGGGGGAGAGACCCAGTACTTC. Protein: CASSATGLRGGETQYF.